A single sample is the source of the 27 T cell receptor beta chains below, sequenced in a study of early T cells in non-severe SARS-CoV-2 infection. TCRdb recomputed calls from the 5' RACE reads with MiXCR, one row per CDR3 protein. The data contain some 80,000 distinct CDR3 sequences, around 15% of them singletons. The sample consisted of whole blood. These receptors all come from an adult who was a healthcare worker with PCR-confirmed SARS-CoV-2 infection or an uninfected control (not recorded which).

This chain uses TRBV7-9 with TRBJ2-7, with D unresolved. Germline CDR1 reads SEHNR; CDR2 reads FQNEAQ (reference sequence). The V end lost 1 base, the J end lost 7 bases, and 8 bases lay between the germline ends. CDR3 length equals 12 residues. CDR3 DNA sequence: TGTGCCAGCAGCTTAGATCTGCATGAGCAGTACTTC. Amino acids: CASSLDLHEQYF. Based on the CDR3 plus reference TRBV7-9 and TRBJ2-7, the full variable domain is DTGVSQNPRHKITKRGQNVTFRCDPISEHNRLYWYRQTLGQGPEFLTYFQNEAQLEKSRLLSDRFSAERPKGSFSTLEIQRTEQGDSAMYLCASSLDLHEQYFGPGTRLTVT.

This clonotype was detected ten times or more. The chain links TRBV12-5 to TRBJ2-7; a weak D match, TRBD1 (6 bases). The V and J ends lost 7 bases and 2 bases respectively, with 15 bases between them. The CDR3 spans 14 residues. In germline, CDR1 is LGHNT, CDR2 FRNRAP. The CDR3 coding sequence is TGTGCTAGTGCAACCCCCAGGGGCCCCTACGAGCAGTACTTC. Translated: CASATPRGPYEQYF.

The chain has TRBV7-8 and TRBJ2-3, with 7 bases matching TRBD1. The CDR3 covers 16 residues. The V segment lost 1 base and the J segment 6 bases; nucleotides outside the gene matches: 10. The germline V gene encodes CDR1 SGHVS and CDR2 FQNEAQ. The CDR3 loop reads CASSLGPQTGPDTQYF. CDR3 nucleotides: TGTGCCAGCAGCTTAGGACCCCAGACAGGGCCTGATACGCAGTATTTT. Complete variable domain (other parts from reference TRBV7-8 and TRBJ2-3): GAGVSQSPRYKVAKRGQDVALRCDPISGHVSLFWYQQALGQGPEFLTYFQNEAQLDKSGLPSDRFFAERPEGSVSTLKIQRTQQEDSAVYLCASSLGPQTGPDTQYFGPGTRLTVL.

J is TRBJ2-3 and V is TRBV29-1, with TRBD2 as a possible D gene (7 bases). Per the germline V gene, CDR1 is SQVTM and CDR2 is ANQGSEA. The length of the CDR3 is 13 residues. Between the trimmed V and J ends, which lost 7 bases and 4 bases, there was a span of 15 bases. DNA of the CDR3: TGCAGCGGCGGGGGCCGTGAGGCAGATACGCAGTATTTT. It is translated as CSGGGREADTQYF.

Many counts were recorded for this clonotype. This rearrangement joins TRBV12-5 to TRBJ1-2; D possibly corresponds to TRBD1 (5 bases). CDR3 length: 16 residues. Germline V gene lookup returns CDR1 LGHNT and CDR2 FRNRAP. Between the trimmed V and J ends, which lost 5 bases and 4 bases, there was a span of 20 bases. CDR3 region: CASGLFRTRATYGYTF. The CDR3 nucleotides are TGTGCTAGTGGTCTCTTCCGGACAAGAGCGACCTATGGCTACACCTTC.

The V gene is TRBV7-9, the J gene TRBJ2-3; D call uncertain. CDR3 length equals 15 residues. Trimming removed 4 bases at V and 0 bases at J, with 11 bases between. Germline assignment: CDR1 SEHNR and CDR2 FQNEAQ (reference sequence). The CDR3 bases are TGTGCCAGCAGCTATCGTGGTCCTAGCACAGATACGCAGTATTTT. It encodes CASSYRGPSTDTQYF.

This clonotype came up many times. The CDR3 DNA is TGTGCCAGCAGCATTACCCCTGCGGGGGGGGAAGAGACCCAGTACTTC. It specifies CASSITPAGGEETQYF. The rearrangement uses TRBV7-2 and TRBJ2-5; 9 bases agree with TRBD2. The length of the CDR3 is 16 residues. Germline V gene sequence: CDR1 SGHTA, CDR2 FQGNSA. J was trimmed by 3 bases and V by 5 bases; bases with no gene match: 10. Looking up the rest from reference TRBV7-2 and TRBJ2-5 gives the full variable domain: GAGVSQSPSNKVTEKGKDVELRCDPISGHTALYWYRQSLGQGLEFLIYFQGNSAPDKSGLPSDRFSAERTGGSVSTLTIQRTQQEDSAVYLCASSITPAGGEETQYFGPGTRLLVL.

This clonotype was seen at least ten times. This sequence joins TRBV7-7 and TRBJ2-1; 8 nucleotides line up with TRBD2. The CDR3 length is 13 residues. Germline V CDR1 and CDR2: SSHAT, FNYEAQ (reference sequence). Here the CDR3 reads CASGEGVIDEQFF. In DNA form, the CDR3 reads TGTGCTAGCGGGGAGGGGGTAATCGATGAGCAGTTCTTC.

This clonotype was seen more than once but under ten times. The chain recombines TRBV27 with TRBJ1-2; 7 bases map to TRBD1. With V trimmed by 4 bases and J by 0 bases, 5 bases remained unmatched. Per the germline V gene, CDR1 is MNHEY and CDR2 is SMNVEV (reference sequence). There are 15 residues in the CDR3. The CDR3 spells CASSSRQGANYGYTF. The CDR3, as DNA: TGTGCCAGCAGTTCCCGACAGGGAGCTAACTATGGCTACACCTTC.

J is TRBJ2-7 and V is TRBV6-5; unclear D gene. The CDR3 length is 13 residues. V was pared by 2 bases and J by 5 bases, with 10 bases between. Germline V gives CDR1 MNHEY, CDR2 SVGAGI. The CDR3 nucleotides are TGTGCCAGCAGTTACCTCCTCGGAAACGAGCAGTACTTC. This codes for CASSYLLGNEQYF.

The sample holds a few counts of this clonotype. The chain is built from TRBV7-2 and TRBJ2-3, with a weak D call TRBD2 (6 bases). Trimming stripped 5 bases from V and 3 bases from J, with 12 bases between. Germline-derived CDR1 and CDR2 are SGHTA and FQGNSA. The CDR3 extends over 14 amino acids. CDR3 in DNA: TGTGCCAGCAGCCGCTCTGGACTAACAGATACGCAGTATTTT. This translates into CASSRSGLTDTQYF. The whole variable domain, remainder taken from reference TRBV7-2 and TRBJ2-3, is GAGVSQSPSNKVTEKGKDVELRCDPISGHTALYWYRQSLGQGLEFLIYFQGNSAPDKSGLPSDRFSAERTGGSVSTLTIQRTQQEDSAVYLCASSRSGLTDTQYFGPGTRLTVL.

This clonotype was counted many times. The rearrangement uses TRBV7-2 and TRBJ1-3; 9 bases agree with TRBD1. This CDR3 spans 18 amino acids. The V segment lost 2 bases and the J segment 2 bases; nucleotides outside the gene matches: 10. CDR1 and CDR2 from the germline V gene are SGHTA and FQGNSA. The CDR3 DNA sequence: TGTGCCAGCAGCTTAACCTTACAGGGGGCGGCGGCTGGAAACACCATATATTTT. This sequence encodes CASSLTLQGAAAGNTIYF.

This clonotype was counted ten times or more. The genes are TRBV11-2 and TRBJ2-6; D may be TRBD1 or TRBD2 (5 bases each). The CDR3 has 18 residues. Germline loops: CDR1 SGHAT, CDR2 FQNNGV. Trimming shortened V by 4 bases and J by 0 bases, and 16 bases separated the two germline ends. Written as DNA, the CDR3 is TGTGCCAGCAGCTGGGGCGCTAGCTCTGGCTCTGGGGCCAACGTCCTGACTTTC. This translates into CASSWGASSGSGANVLTF.

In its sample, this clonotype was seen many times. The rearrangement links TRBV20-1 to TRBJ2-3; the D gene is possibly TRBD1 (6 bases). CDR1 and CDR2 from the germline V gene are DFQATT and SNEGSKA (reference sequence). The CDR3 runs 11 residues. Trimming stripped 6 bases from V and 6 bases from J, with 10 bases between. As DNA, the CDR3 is TGCAGTGCCAGGGGTACGGATACGCAGTATTTT. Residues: CSARGTDTQYF.

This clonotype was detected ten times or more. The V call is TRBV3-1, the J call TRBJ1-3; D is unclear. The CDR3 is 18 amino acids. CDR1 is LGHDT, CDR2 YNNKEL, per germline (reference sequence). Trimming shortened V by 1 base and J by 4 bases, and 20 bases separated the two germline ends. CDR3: CASSQVALFGVPGNTIYF. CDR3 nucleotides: TGTGCCAGCAGCCAAGTGGCCCTATTCGGGGTTCCAGGAAACACCATATATTTT.

The CDR3 reads CASSTGDAAYEQFF. As DNA, the CDR3 is TGTGCCAGCAGCACGGGGGACGCGGCGTATGAGCAGTTCTTC. The chain employs TRBV7-6 and TRBJ2-1; TRBD2 might be the D (6 bases). V dropped 5 bases and J dropped 8 bases, with 16 bases sitting between them. The length of the CDR3 is 14 residues. Germline V gives CDR1 SGHVS, CDR2 FNYEAQ.

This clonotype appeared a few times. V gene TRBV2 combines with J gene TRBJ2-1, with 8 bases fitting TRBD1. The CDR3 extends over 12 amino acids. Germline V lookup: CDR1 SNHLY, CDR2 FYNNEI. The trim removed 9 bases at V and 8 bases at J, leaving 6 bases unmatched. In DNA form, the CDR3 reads TGTGCCAGTAGACAGACAGGGGATGAGCAGTTCTTC. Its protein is CASRQTGDEQFF.

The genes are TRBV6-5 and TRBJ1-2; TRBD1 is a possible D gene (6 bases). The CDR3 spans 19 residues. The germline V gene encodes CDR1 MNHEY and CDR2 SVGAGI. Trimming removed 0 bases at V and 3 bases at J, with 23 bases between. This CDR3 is CASSYSIWSRTVLDYGYTF. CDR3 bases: TGTGCCAGCAGTTACTCGATATGGTCCCGGACAGTGCTCGACTATGGCTACACCTTC.

Written as DNA, the CDR3 is TGTGCCAGCACTCGGTCGGGGCTAGGAGAGCAGTACTTC. It encodes CASTRSGLGEQYF. The rearrangement links TRBV12-3 or TRBV12-4 to TRBJ2-7; perhaps D is TRBD1 or TRBD2 (5 bases each). The CDR3 covers 13 residues. With 7 bases removed from V and 7 bases from J, the gap between germline ends came to 17 bases.

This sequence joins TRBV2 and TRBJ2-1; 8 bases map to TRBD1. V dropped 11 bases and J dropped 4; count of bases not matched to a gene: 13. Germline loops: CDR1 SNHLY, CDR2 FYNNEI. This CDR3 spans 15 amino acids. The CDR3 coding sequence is TGTGCCGGACAAGAAGCCAGGGGGCCGTACAATGAGCAGTTCTTC. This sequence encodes CAGQEARGPYNEQFF.

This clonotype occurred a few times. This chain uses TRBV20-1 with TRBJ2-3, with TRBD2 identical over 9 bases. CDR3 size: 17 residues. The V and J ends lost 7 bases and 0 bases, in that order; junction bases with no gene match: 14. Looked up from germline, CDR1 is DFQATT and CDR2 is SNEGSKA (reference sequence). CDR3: CSVQTSGGWTSTDTQYF. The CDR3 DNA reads TGCAGTGTCCAGACTAGCGGCGGTTGGACTAGCACAGATACGCAGTATTTT.

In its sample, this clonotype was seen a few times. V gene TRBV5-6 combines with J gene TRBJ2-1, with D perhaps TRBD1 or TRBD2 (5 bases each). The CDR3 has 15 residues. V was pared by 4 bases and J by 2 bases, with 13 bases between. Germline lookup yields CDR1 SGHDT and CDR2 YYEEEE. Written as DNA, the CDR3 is TGTGCCAGCAGCCCGGGGCCCCGGACCTACAATGAGCAGTTCTTC. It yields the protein CASSPGPRTYNEQFF.

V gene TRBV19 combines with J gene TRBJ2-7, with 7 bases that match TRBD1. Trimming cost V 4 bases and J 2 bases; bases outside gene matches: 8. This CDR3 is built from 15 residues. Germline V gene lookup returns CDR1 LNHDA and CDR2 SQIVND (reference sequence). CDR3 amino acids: CASSRGTDATYEQYF. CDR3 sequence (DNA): TGTGCCAGTAGTAGGGGGACAGATGCGACCTACGAGCAGTACTTC.

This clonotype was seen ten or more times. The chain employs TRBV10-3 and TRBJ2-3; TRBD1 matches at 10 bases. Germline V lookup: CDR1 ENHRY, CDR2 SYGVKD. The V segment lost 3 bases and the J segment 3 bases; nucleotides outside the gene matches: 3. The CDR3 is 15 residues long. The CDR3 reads CAISEDRGRTDTQYF. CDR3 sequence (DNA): TGTGCCATCAGTGAAGACAGGGGGCGAACAGATACGCAGTATTTT.

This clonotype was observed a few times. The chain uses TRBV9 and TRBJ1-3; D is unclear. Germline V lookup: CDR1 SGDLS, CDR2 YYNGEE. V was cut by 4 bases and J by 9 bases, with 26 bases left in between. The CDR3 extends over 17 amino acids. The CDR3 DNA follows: TGTGCCAGCAGCCTCAGTGAGGGCGGTGCTGGTGTGGGCACCATATATTTT. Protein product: CASSLSEGGAGVGTIYF. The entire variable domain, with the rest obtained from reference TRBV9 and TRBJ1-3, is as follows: DSGVTQTPKHLITATGQRVTLRCSPRSGDLSVYWYQQSLDQGLQFLIQYYNGEERAKGNILERFSAQQFPDLHSELNLSSLELGDSALYFCASSLSEGGAGVGTIYFGEGSWLTVV.

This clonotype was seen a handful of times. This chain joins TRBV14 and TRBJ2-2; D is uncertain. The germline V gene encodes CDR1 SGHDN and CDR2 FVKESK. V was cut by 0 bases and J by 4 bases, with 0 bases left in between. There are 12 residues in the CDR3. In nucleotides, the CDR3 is TGTGCCAGCAGCCAAGACACCGGGGAGCTGTTTTTT. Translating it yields CASSQDTGELFF.

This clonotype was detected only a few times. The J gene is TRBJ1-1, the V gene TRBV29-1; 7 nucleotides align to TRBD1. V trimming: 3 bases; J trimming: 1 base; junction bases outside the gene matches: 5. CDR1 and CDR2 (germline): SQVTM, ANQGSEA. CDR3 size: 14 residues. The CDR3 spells CSVDHRGGNTEAFF. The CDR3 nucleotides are TGCAGCGTTGACCACAGGGGAGGGAACACTGAAGCTTTCTTT.